What follows is one T cell receptor (beta chain) and its context. Other DNA sequences of this sample code for an identical CDR3. Data came from immunoSEQ multiplex PCR; TCRdb stores just in-frame clones and leaves some out. The data contain under 60,000 clones, roughly nine tenths of them singletons. The sample is drawn from a study of T cell changes during pregnancy in multiple sclerosis. The V gene's germline CDR1 is MNHEY and CDR2 SVGAGI. V shed 5 bases and J shed 2 bases, with 10 bases lying between them. The CDR3 consists of 15 residues. The source was CD4+ T cells from peripheral blood mononuclear cells, collected in the second trimester of pregnancy. This sequence was found in a female donor in good health, enrolled as a control in a pregnancy study. The rearrangement links TRBV6-5 to TRBJ2-6; the D gene is possibly TRBD2 (6 bases). The CDR3 spells CASSRRGTGANVLTF. CDR3 coding DNA: TGTGCCAGCAGTCGGCGGGGTACTGGGGCCAACGTCCTGACTTTC.